The present entry profiles one T cell receptor beta chain with its context. What it binds is not known. CDR1 is MDHEN and CDR2 is SYDVKM in the germline V gene. The CDR3 extends over 15 amino acids. Unmatched junction bases numbered 14, after V lost 6 bases and J lost 8 bases. The sample belongs to a study of cytomegalovirus exposure and HLA in healthy donors. Study outcomes and limitations: TCR sequences were mostly rare, though some public TCRs occurred in many donors.

Primers: 60 Vbeta forward and 13 Jbeta reverse. The protocol was immunoSEQ multiplex PCR, while the TCRdb copy is restricted to in-frame clones and leaves out a portion. Of roughly 180,000 clones in the sample, more than 65% were seen once. The sequencing input was PBMCs. V gene TRBV28 combines with J gene TRBJ1-2; 8 positions match TRBD1. This TCR was sampled from a girl aged 2-15 years in good health and CMV-seropositive. The CDR3 sequence is CASRNHYRGIAGYTF. As DNA, the CDR3 is TGTGCCAGCAGAAATCACTACAGGGGGATCGCCGGCTACACCTTC.